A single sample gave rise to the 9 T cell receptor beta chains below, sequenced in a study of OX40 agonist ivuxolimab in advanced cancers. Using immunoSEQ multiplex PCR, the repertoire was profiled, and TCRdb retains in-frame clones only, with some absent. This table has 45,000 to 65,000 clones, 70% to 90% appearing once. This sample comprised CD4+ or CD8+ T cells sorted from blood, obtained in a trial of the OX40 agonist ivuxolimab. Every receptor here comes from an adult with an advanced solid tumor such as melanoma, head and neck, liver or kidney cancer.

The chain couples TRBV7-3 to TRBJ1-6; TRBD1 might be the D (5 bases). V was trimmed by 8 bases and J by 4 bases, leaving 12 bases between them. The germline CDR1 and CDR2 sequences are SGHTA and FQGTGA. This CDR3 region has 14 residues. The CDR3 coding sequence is TGTGCCAGCTCCCAACGGGGGTATAATTCACCCCTCCACTTT. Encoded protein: CASSQRGYNSPLHF.

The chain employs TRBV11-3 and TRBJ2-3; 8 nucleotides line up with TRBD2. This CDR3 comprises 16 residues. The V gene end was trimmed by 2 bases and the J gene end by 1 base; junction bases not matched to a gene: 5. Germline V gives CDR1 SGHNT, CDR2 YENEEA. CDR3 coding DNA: TGTGCCAGCAGCTTATATAGCGGGGTTGGCACAGATACGCAGTATTTT. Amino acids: CASSLYSGVGTDTQYF.

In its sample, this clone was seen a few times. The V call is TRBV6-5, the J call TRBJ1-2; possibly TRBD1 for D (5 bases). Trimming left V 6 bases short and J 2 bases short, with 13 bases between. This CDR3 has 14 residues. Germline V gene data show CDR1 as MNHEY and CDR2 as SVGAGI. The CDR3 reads CASRLPQENYGYTF. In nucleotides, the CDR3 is TGTGCCAGCAGGCTCCCACAGGAGAACTATGGCTACACCTTC.

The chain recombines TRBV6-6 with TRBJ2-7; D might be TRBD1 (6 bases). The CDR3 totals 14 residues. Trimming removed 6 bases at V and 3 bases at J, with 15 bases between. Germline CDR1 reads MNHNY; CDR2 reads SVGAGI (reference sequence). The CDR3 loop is CASSPTGLLYEQYF. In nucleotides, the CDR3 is TGTGCCAGCAGCCCGACAGGCCTACTCTACGAGCAGTACTTC.

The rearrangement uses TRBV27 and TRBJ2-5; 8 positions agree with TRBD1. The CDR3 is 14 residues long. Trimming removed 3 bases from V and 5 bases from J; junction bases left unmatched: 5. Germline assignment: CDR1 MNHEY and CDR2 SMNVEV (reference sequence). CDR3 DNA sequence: TGTGCCAGCAGTTTGACAGGGGTACCGGAGACCCAGTACTTC. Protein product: CASSLTGVPETQYF.

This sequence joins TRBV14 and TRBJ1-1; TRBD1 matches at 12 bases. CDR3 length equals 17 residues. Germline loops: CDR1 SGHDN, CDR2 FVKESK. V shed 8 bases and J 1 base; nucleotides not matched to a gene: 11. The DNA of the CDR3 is TGTGCCAGCCGTTGGGACAGGGGGCGACGTAGGAACACTGAAGCTTTCTTT. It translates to CASRWDRGRRRNTEAFF.

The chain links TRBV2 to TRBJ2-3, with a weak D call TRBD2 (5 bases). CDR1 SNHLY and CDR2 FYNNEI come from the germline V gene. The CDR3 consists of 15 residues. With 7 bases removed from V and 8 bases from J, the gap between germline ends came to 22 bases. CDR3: CASTGGLASPITQYF. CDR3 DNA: TGTGCCAGCACCGGCGGGTTAGCGTCCCCCATTACGCAGTATTTT.

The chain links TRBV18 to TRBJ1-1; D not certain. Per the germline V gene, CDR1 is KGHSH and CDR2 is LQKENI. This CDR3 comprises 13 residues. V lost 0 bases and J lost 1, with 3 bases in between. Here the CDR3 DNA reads TGTGCCAGCTCACCACCCCGGAACACTGAAGCTTTCTTT. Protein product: CASSPPRNTEAFF.

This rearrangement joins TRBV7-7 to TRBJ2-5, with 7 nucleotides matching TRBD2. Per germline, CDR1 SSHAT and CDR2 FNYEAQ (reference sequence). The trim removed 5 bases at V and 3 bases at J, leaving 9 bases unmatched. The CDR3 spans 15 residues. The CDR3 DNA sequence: TGTGCCAGCAGCACAAATCCTAGCGGCGAAGAGACCCAGTACTTC. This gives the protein CASSTNPSGEETQYF.